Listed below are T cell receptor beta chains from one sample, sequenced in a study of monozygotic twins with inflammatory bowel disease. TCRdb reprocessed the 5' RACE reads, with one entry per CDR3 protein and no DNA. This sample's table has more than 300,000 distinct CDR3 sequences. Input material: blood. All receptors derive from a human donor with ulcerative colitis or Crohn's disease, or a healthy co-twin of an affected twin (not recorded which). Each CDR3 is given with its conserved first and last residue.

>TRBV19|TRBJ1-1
CASSGQAVGKAFF
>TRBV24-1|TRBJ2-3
CATSEAGGTDTQYF
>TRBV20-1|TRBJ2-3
CSASPGGLTDTQYF
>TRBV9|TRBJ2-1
CASSFGDSYNEQFF
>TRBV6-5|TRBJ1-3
CASWSSGNTIYF
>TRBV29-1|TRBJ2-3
CSVDSGGAADTQYF
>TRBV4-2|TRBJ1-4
CASSQGAGSTGEKLFF
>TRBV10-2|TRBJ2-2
CASSRQGAIGELFF
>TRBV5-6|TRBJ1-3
CASSLGEGSGNTIYF
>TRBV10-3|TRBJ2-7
CAISEGARYEQYF
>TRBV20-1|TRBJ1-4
CSASKGAGEKLFF
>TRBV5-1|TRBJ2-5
CASSFQGRFQETQYF
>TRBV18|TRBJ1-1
CASSPDSGTLNTEAFF
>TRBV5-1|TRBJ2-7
CASSSTSRGEQYF
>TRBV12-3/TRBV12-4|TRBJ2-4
CASSLAASLAKNIQYF
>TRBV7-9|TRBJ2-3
CASSPRTGRVTDTQYF
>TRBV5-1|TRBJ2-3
CASSRQSTDTQYF
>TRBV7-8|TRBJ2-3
CASSSRLAGGQGNTDTQYF
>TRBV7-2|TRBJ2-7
CASSSSDFVPNF
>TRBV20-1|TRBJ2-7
CSANSLPVQGSSYEQYF
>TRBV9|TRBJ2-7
CASSVAAPQGSEQYF
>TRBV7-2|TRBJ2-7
CASSPGTGRFYEQYF
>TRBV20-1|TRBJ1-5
CSAPPGKGGQPQHF
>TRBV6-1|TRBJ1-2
CASIRAQLANYGYTF
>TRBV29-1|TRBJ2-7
CSVSSQGYEQYF
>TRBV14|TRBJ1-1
CASSLPGMNTEAFF
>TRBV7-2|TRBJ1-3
CASSRATGAGNTIYF
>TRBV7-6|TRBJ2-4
CASSPWEGTGGDIQYF
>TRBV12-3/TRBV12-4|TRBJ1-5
CASSLEGSSNQPQHF
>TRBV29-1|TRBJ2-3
CSSVGGTDTQYF
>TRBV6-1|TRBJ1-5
CASSERQGGAVSNQPQHF
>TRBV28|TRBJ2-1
CASSSPPQFQHEQFF
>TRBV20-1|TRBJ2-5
CSAASDASGETQYF
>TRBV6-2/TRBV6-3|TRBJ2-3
CASSYSIQGADTQYF
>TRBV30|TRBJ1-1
CAWSVLTGFRLNTEAFF
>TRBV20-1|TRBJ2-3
CSASRGGSSTDTQYF
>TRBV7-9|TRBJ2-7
CASSSAGVQGVREQYF
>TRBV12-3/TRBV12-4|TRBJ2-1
CASSFSYEQFF
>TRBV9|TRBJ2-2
CVSSVGGVKNTGELFF
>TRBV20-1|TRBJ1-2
CSARHTGALTGYTF
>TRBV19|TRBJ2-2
CASLNRDRGPTGELFF
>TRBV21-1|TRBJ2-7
CASSKVWPLLLAYEQYF
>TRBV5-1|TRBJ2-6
CASSHPRDSTSGANVLTF
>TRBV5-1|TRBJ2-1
CASSLGRGTLYNEQFF
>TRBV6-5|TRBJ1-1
CASSYDPGQEANTEAFF
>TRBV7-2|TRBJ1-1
CASSLVPGLMNTEAFF
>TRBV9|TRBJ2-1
CASSVAGGLNEQFF
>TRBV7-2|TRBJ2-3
CASSFLQYDTQYF
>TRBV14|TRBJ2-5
CASSQGGAGVIRETQYF
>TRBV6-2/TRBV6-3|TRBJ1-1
CASSYSPGDSWPIEAFF